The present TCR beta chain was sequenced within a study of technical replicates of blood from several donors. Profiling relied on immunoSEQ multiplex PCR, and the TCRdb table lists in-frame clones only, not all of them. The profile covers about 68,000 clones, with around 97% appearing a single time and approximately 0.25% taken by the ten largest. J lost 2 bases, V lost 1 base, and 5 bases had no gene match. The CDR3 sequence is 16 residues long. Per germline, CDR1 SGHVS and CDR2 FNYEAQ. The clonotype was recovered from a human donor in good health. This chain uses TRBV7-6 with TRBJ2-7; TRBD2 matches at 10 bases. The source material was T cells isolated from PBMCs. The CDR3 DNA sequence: TGTGCCAGCAGCTTAGATCTAGCGGGAGAGACCTACGAGCAGTACTTC. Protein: CASSLDLAGETYEQYF. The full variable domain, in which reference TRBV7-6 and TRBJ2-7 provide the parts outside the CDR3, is GAGVSQSPRYKVTKRGQDVALRCDPISGHVSLYWYRQALGQGPEFLTYFNYEAQQDKSGLPNDRFSAERPEGSISTLTIQRTEQRDSAMYRCASSLDLAGETYEQYFGPGTRLTVT.